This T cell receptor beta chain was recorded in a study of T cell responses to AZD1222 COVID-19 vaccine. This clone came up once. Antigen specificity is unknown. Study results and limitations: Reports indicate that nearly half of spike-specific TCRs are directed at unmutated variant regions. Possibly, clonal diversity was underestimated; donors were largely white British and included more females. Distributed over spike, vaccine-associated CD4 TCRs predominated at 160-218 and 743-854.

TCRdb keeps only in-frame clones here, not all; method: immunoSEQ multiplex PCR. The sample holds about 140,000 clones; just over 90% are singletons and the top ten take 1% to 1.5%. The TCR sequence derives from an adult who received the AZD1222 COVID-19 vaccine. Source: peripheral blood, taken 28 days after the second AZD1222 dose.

The CDR3 loop is CATSDSPGQAPSRGYGYTF. The CDR3 nucleotides are TGTGCCACCAGTGATTCGCCGGGACAGGCGCCCTCCCGGGGGTATGGCTACACCTTC. The chain has TRBV24-1 and TRBJ1-2, with TRBD1 identical over 8 bases. Per germline, CDR1 KGHDR and CDR2 SFDVKD. V shed 2 bases, J shed 5 bases, and the junction held 18 bases outside the gene matches. The length of the CDR3 is 19 residues.